This T cell receptor (beta chain) was found in a study of immune cell composition in non-small cell lung cancer. From germline, CDR1 is LNHDA and CDR2 SQIVND (reference sequence). CDR3 length: 16 residues. V shed 5 bases and J shed 0 bases, with 14 bases lying between them. This clone has a handful of counts. Antigen unknown. Template was genomic DNA from frozen, unsorted single-cell suspensions. Clones were sequenced by immunoSEQ multiplex PCR, and TCRdb holds only the in-frame ones, with some missing. The data show roughly 14,000 clones, with roughly 66% seen just once and around 8% held by the top ten. Overall study findings and caveats: Top 10 clone scores and clonality were higher in squamous than adenocarcinoma.

This sequence joins TRBV19 and TRBJ1-5, with a weak D call TRBD1 (5 bases). This clonotype was obtained from a human donor with non-small cell lung cancer. The source material was lung tumor tissue. In nucleotides, the CDR3 is TGTGCCAGTAGTGCCCGACAGTCCTATAGCAATCAGCCCCAGCATTTT. Translating it yields CASSARQSYSNQPQHF.